Shown below are 23 T cell receptor beta chains from a single sample sequenced in a study of glioma-infiltrating T cells after dendritic cell vaccination. TCRdb's table, derived via immunoSEQ multiplex PCR, lists solely in-frame clones and lacks some. This table has around 58,000 clones, approximately 78% appearing once. The sequencing here drew on blood, taken before dendritic cell vaccination. The origin of the receptors is a human donor with glioblastoma.

The chain links TRBV4-1 to TRBJ2-4, with 11 bases that match TRBD2. This CDR3 spans 20 amino acids. Germline CDR1 is MGHRA and CDR2 is YSYEKL. The ends lost 0 bases at V and 2 bases at J; junction bases unmatched: 12. CDR3 DNA: TGCGCCAGCAGCCAAGATCCTAGTAGCGGGGGGGCTATATCCAAAAACATTCAGTACTTC. This sequence encodes CASSQDPSSGGAISKNIQYF.

The gene calls are TRBV5-4 and TRBJ1-2; weak D call: TRBD1 (6 bases). Germline CDR1 SGHNT, CDR2 YYREEE (reference sequence). This CDR3 is 14 amino acids long. Trimming cost V 0 bases and J 4 bases, with 10 bases left between them. The CDR3 region is CASSLGGGRYGYTF. In DNA, the CDR3 is TGTGCCAGCAGCTTGGGGGGGGGCCGCTATGGCTACACCTTC.

The J gene is TRBJ2-5, the V gene TRBV11-3; possibly TRBD2 for D (7 bases). In germline, CDR1 is SGHNT, CDR2 YENEEA. V lost 5 bases to trimming and J lost 5 bases, with 12 bases between them. The CDR3 covers 13 residues. CDR3 sequence (DNA): TGTGCCAGCAGCCGGGGGGCCGGGGAGACCCAGTACTTC. It translates to CASSRGAGETQYF.

This chain links TRBV9 with TRBJ1-1; no clear D. Trimming removed 3 bases at V and 7 bases at J, with 16 bases between. The germline CDR1 and CDR2 sequences are SGDLS and YYNGEE. The CDR3 runs 14 residues. The CDR3 sequence: CASSATPLRDEAFF. CDR3 nucleotide sequence: TGTGCCAGCAGCGCGACACCGTTGCGTGATGAAGCTTTCTTT. The full variable domain, its missing parts supplied by reference TRBV9 and TRBJ1-1, is DSGVTQTPKHLITATGQRVTLRCSPRSGDLSVYWYQQSLDQGLQFLIQYYNGEERAKGNILERFSAQQFPDLHSELNLSSLELGDSALYFCASSATPLRDEAFFGQGTRLTVV.

This clone was picked up one time. The chain joins TRBV4-1 to TRBJ2-7; D is ambiguous. The V end lost 0 bases, the J end lost 3 bases, and 15 bases lay between the germline ends. Germline lookup yields CDR1 MGHRA and CDR2 YSYEKL. CDR3 length: 16 amino acids. CDR3 residues: CASSQDHRSFGYEQYF. The DNA for the CDR3 is TGCGCCAGCAGCCAAGATCATAGAAGCTTCGGCTACGAGCAGTACTTC.

V and J are TRBV9 and TRBJ1-2, with D maybe TRBD1 (6 bases). Trimming shortened V by 7 bases and J by 12 bases, and 19 bases separated the two germline ends. This CDR3 comprises 12 residues. Per the germline V gene, CDR1 is SGDLS and CDR2 is YYNGEE. Here the CDR3 DNA reads TGTGCCAGCCAGGGGCCCAGGGGCCGGAACACCTTC. It yields the protein CASQGPRGRNTF. Full variable domain (missing parts from reference TRBV9 and TRBJ1-2): DSGVTQTPKHLITATGQRVTLRCSPRSGDLSVYWYQQSLDQGLQFLIQYYNGEERAKGNILERFSAQQFPDLHSELNLSSLELGDSALYFCASQGPRGRNTFGSGTRLTVV.

The V call is TRBV11-3, the J call TRBJ1-5; a weak D match, TRBD1 (6 bases). V lost 3 bases, J lost 3 bases, and 9 bases lay in between. There are 14 residues in the CDR3. Germline V gives CDR1 SGHNT, CDR2 YENEEA. CDR3 region: CASSLTGFNQPQHF. The DNA for the CDR3 is TGTGCCAGCAGCTTGACAGGTTTCAATCAGCCCCAGCATTTT.

This clone was counted a single time. Its ends do not fully match the called genes, so a read error is possible. The chain carries TRBV5-8 and TRBJ2-2; 10 bases are shared with TRBD1. The CDR3 length is 15 residues. Germline V CDR1 and CDR2: SGHTS, YDEGEE. CDR3 bases: TGTGCCAGCCAAAGACAGGGGGCGAAGACCGGGGAGCTGTTTTTT. Amino acid sequence: CASQRQGAKTGELFF.

The CDR3 spells CSVQGQGIGEQYF. The DNA of the CDR3 is TGCAGCGTTCAGGGACAGGGAATCGGCGAGCAGTACTTC. The chain combines TRBV29-1 with TRBJ2-7; 9 nucleotides match TRBD1. The J segment lost 6 bases and the V segment lost 5 bases, leaving 8 bases of the junction unmatched. Germline V gene data show CDR1 as SQVTM and CDR2 as ANQGSEA. The CDR3 extends over 13 amino acids.

This clone is a singleton in its sample. The CDR3 coding sequence is TGTGCCAGCAGCATCGATAGCACCTACAATGAGCAGTTCTTC. Protein product: CASSIDSTYNEQFF. V is TRBV13 and J is TRBJ2-1; D is undetermined. Trimming stripped 5 bases from V and 2 bases from J, with 10 bases between. Germline CDR1 and CDR2: PRHDT and FYEKMQ (reference sequence). This CDR3 region has 14 residues.

This chain uses TRBV7-8 with TRBJ1-4, with D possibly being TRBD1 (5 bases). The CDR3 loop spans 16 amino acids. The germline gives CDR1 SGHVS, CDR2 FQNEAQ. Trimming took off 4 bases at V and 8 bases at J, with 20 bases between the two ends. Here the CDR3 DNA reads TGTGCCAGCAGCTCTTCGAGGCAGGGTGTTCGGGAAAAACTGTTTTTT. This encodes CASSSSRQGVREKLFF.

The chain combines TRBV23-1 with TRBJ2-5, with D maybe TRBD2 (6 bases). TRBV23-1 is an ORF for which the function is uncertain. The V gene lost 4 bases and the J gene lost 5 bases, with 20 bases spanning the gap. The CDR3 is made up of 16 amino acids. DNA for the CDR3: TGCGCCAGCAGTCGGCCGCCGGGACTCTCGGTCGAGACCCAGTACTTC. Amino acids: CASSRPPGLSVETQYF.

The chain recombines TRBV11-1 with TRBJ1-6; D is uncertain. Trimming took off 6 bases at V and 3 bases at J, with 9 bases between the two ends. The CDR3 contains 14 residues. Germline V gives CDR1 SGHAT, CDR2 FQDESV (reference sequence). CDR3 DNA sequence: TGTGCCAGCAGAATAGGAGTCTATAATTCACCCCTCCACTTT. Amino acid sequence: CASRIGVYNSPLHF.

The rearrangement links TRBV28 to TRBJ1-2; D is ambiguous. Germline V lookup: CDR1 MDHEN, CDR2 SYDVKM. V shed 6 bases and J shed 0 bases, with 11 bases lying between them. This CDR3 comprises 14 residues. The CDR3 loop is CASSDYRANYGYTF. CDR3 nucleotide sequence: TGTGCCAGCAGCGACTACAGAGCTAACTATGGCTACACCTTC.

CDR3 in amino acids: CSVQGATDTQYF. The DNA for the CDR3 is TGCAGCGTTCAAGGGGCTACAGATACGCAGTATTTT. The chain carries TRBV29-1 and TRBJ2-3; weak D call: TRBD1 (5 bases). The length of the CDR3 is 12 residues. The germline gives CDR1 SQVTM, CDR2 ANQGSEA. Trimming pared 5 bases from V and 3 bases from J, leaving 9 bases between.

Here the CDR3 reads CATTDRADQPQHF. The CDR3 DNA reads as TGTGCCACTACGGACAGGGCGGATCAGCCCCAGCATTTT. The rearrangement joins TRBV19 to TRBJ1-5, with TRBD1 matching 8 bases. The CDR3 covers 13 residues. With 10 bases clipped from V and 5 bases from J, the junction kept 7 bases outside the gene matches. Per the germline V gene, CDR1 is LNHDA and CDR2 is SQIVND (reference sequence).

The gene calls are TRBV5-5 and TRBJ1-4; 8 bases line up with TRBD1. V gave up 7 bases and J gave up 6 bases; unmatched junction bases: 5. Germline V gene data show CDR1 as SGHKS and CDR2 as YYEKEE (reference sequence). The CDR3 consists of 13 residues. CDR3 residues: CASLTGEDEKLFF. The CDR3 DNA follows: TGTGCCAGCCTGACAGGGGAGGATGAAAAACTGTTTTTT.

This clone was recorded a few times. The V gene is TRBV27, the J gene TRBJ2-1; no clear D. This CDR3 is 15 amino acids long. The germline V gene encodes CDR1 MNHEY and CDR2 SMNVEV (reference sequence). The V and J ends lost 5 bases and 8 bases respectively, with 19 bases between them. CDR3 nucleotide sequence: TGTGCCAGCAGTCCATTCTCGACTGCACCCCATGAGCAGTTCTTC. It yields the protein CASSPFSTAPHEQFF.

This clone was found a few times. The rearrangement uses TRBV4-2 and TRBJ1-6; TRBD1 matches 8 bases. The CDR3 is 18 amino acids. Germline V gene lookup returns CDR1 LGHNA and CDR2 YNFKEQ. V trimming: 0 bases; J trimming: 1 base; junction bases outside the gene matches: 5. The CDR3 coding sequence is TGTGCCAGCAGCCAAGATGCAGGGGGCTTATCCTATAATTCACCCCTCCACTTT. As protein: CASSQDAGGLSYNSPLHF.

This clone was recorded once. This chain uses TRBV5-1 with TRBJ2-3, with 7 bases matching TRBD2. The germline V gene has CDR1 SGHRS and CDR2 YFSETQ. After removal of 0 bases from V and 0 bases from J, the junction contained 1 base not matched to a gene. The CDR3 is made up of 15 amino acids. The CDR3 sequence: CASSLGLASTDTQYF. In DNA form, the CDR3 reads TGCGCCAGCAGCTTGGGACTAGCTAGCACAGATACGCAGTATTTT. Full variable domain (rest looked up from reference TRBV5-1 and TRBJ2-3): KAGVTQTPRYLIKTRGQQVTLSCSPISGHRSVSWYQQTPGQGLQFLFEYFSETQRNKGNFPGRFSGRQFSNSRSEMNVSTLELGDSALYLCASSLGLASTDTQYFGPGTRLTVL.

The V and J genes are TRBV27 and TRBJ1-6; 9 nucleotides agree with TRBD1. V was pared by 4 bases and J by 0 bases, with 7 bases of the junction left unmatched. The CDR3 loop spans 18 amino acids. The germline CDR1 and CDR2 sequences are MNHEY and SMNVEV (reference sequence). CDR3 in amino acids: CASSYRTGASSYNSPLHF. The CDR3 region has the DNA TGTGCCAGCAGTTATAGGACAGGGGCCAGCTCCTATAATTCACCCCTCCACTTT.

This chain joins TRBV6-1 and TRBJ1-6; 7 positions match TRBD1. The CDR3 sequence is 14 residues long. V gave up 6 bases and J gave up 13 bases; unmatched junction bases: 12. The germline V gene has CDR1 MNHNS and CDR2 SASEGT. Here the CDR3 DNA reads TGTGCCAGCAGGCCGGGACAGCAGACTCCTCCCCTCCACTTT. Translation gives CASRPGQQTPPLHF.

Of note for this clone: The junction does not match germline at one end; this may be a read error. This chain uses TRBV10-1 with TRBJ2-3; tentative D call: TRBD2 (7 bases). Germline-derived CDR1 and CDR2 are WNHNN and SYGVQD (reference sequence). The CDR3 consists of 15 residues. Here the CDR3 DNA reads TGCACCAGCAGTCCCAGAGGCGGGGGCTCAGATACGCAGTATTTT. It codes for CTSSPRGGGSDTQYF.